Presented here are 4 T cell receptor beta chains from one specimen sequenced in a study of cytomegalovirus exposure and HLA in healthy donors (dated by TCRdb to 2015 to 2018). Libraries were made using the immunoSEQ multiplex PCR assay. For the multiplex PCR, a mixture combining 60 forward primers for TCR Vbeta segments and 13 reverse primers for TCR Jbeta segments was used. Held by TCRdb, this immuneACCESS table contains in-frame sequences only and omits some clones. Under half of the omission traces to an unresolved V gene where checked; the cause of the rest is unknown. The sample table holds 150,000 to 200,000 clones, of which about 80% were seen once. 13% to 15% of the sample comes from the top ten. Sequencing was performed on PBMCs. The receptors stem from a woman aged 25-40 years in good health and CMV-seropositive.

This clone came up a few times. V gene TRBV11-3 combines with J gene TRBJ2-3; 9 bases are shared with TRBD1. The CDR3 covers 15 residues. V dropped 0 bases and J dropped 6; count of bases not matched to a gene: 4. Germline assignment: CDR1 SGHNT and CDR2 YENEEA. DNA for the CDR3: TGTGCCAGCAGCTTAGATGCCGGGACAGGGGATACGCAGTATTTT. This codes for CASSLDAGTGDTQYF.

The rearrangement uses TRBV5-1 and TRBJ1-6, with a tentative D call TRBD1 (6 bases). The germline V gene encodes CDR1 SGHRS and CDR2 YFSETQ. V dropped 4 bases and J dropped 7 bases, with 15 bases sitting between them. There are 15 residues in the CDR3. CDR3 bases: TGCGCCAGCAGCCTCCGAGGGGACACCAATTCACCCCTCCACTTT. Its translation is CASSLRGDTNSPLHF.

The chain links TRBV6-4 to TRBJ2-7; 7 bases agree with TRBD1. V was pared by 1 base and J by 2 bases, with 11 bases of the junction left unmatched. The CDR3 runs to 17 residues. The germline gives CDR1 MRHNA, CDR2 SNTAGT. The CDR3 region has the DNA TGTGCCAGCAGTGACTGTAGTCCGGGACAGACCCCCTACGAGCAGTACTTC. It translates to CASSDCSPGQTPYEQYF.

The V and J genes are TRBV14 and TRBJ2-5; 7 bases map to TRBD2. There are 12 residues in the CDR3. Unmatched junction bases numbered 3, after V lost 4 bases and J lost 7 bases. Germline V lookup: CDR1 SGHDN, CDR2 FVKESK. CDR3 loop: CASSRERGTQYF. For the CDR3, the DNA is TGTGCCAGCAGCCGAGAGCGGGGGACCCAGTACTTC.